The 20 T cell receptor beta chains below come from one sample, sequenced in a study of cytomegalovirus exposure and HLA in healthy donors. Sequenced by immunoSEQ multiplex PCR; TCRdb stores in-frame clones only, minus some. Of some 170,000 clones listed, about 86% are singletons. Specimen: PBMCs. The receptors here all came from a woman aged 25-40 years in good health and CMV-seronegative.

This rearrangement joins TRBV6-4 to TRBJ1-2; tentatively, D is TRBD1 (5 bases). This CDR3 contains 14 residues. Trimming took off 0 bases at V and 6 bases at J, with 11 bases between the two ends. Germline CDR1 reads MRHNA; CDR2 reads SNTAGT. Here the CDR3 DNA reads TGTGCCAGCAGTGACTCGTTGTCAGGGAATGGCTACACCTTC. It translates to CASSDSLSGNGYTF.

Here the CDR3 DNA reads TGCGCCAGCAGCCGAGGACTAGCGGGGGGGCTTATCCCCTACGAGCAGTACTTC. The encoded protein is CASSRGLAGGLIPYEQYF. V usage is TRBV4-1 and J usage is TRBJ2-7; TRBD2 aligns across 15 bases. CDR1 MGHRA and CDR2 YSYEKL come from the germline V gene. The CDR3 has 18 amino acids. The junction had 9 bases not matched to a gene; V was cut back by 4 bases and J by 2 bases.

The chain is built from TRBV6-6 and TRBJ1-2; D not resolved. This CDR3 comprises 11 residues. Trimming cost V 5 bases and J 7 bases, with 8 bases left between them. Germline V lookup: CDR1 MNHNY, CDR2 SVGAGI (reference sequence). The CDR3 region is CASSPEFGYTF. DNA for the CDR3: TGTGCCAGCAGTCCAGAATTTGGCTACACCTTC.

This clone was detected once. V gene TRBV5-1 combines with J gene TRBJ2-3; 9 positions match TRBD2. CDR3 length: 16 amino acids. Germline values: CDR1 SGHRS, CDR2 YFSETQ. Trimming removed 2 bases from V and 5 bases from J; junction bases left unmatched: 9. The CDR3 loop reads CASSLGTSGSQDTQYF. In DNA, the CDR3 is TGCGCCAGCAGCTTAGGTACTAGCGGGTCTCAAGATACGCAGTATTTT.

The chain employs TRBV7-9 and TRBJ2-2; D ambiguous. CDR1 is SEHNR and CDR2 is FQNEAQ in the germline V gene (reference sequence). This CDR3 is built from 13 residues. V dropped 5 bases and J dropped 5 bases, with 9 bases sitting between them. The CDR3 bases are TGTGCCAGCAGCCCACGGGTAACCGGGGAGCTGTTTTTT. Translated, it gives CASSPRVTGELFF.

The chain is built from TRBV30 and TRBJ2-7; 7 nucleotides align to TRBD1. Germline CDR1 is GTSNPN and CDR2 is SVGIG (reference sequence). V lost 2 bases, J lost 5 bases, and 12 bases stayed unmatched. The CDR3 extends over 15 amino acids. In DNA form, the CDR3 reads TGTGCCTGGAGTAGGGCAGGGGGTCCCTATGACGAGCAGTACTTC. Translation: CAWSRAGGPYDEQYF.

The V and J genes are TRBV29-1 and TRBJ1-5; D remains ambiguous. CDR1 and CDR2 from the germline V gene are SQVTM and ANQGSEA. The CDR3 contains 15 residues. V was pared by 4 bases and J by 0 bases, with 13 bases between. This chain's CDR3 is CSVGFSGDSNQPQHF. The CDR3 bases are TGCAGCGTTGGATTTTCCGGGGATAGCAATCAGCCCCAGCATTTT.

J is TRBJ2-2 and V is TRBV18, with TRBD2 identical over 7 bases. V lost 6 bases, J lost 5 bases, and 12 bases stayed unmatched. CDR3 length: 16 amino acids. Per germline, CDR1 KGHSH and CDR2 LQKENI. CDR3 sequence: CASSPRLAGPTGELFF. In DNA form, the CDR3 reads TGTGCCAGCTCGCCCCGACTAGCTGGGCCTACCGGGGAGCTGTTTTTT. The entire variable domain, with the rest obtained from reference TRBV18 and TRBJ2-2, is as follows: NAGVMQNPRHLVRRRGQEARLRCSPMKGHSHVYWYRQLPEEGLKFMVYLQKENIIDESGMPKERFSAEFPKEGPSILRIQQVVRGDSAAYFCASSPRLAGPTGELFFGEGSRLTVL.

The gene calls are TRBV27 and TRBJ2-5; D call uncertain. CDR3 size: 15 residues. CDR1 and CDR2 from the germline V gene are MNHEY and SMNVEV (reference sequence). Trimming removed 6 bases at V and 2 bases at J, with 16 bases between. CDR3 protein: CASSTNSKLQETQYF. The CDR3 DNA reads TGTGCCAGCAGCACGAACTCGAAGTTACAAGAGACCCAGTACTTC.

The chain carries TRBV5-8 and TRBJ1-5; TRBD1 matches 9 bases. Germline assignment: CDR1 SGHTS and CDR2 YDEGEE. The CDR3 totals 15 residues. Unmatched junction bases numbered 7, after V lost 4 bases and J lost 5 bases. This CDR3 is CASSLGQGGDQPQHF. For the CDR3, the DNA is TGTGCCAGCAGCCTGGGACAGGGAGGTGATCAGCCCCAGCATTTT.

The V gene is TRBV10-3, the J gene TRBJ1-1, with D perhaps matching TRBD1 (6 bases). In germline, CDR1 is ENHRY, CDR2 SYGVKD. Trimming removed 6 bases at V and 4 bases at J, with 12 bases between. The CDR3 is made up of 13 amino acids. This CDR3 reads CAISRGLATEAFF. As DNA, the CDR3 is TGTGCCATCAGCAGGGGCTTGGCCACTGAAGCTTTCTTT.

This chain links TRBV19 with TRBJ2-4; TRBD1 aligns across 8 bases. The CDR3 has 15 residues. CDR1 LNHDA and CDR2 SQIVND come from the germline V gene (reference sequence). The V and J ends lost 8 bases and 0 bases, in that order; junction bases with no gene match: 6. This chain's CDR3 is CASSGQAIAKNIQYF. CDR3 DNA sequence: TGTGCCAGTTCGGGACAGGCAATAGCCAAAAACATTCAGTACTTC.

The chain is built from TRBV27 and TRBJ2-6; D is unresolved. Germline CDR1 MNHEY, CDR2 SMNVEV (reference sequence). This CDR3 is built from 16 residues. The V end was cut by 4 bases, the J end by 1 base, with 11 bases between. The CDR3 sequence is CASSSVSHSGANVLTF. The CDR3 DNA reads TGTGCCAGCAGTTCGGTTTCGCATTCTGGGGCCAACGTCCTGACTTTC.

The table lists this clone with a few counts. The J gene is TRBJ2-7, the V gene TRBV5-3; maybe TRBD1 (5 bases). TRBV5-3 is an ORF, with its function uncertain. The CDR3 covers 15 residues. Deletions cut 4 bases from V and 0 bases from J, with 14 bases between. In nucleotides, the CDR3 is TGTGCCAGAAGCATTCAGGGCTTTAACTCCTACGAGCAGTACTTC. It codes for CARSIQGFNSYEQYF.

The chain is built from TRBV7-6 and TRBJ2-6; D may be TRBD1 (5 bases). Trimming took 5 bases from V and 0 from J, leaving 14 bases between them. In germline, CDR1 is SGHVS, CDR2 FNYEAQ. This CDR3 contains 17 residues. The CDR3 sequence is CASSPRVTSSGANVLTF. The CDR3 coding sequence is TGTGCCAGCAGCCCCAGGGTAACAAGCTCTGGGGCCAACGTCCTGACTTTC.

CDR3 sequence (DNA): TGTGCCAGCAGTGTGTCTAGCGGGACCTACGAGCAGTACTTC. This codes for CASSVSSGTYEQYF. The chain links TRBV6-1 to TRBJ2-7; 9 bases align to TRBD2. This CDR3 contains 14 residues. With V trimmed by 4 bases and J by 2 bases, 3 bases remained unmatched. Germline V gives CDR1 MNHNS, CDR2 SASEGT.

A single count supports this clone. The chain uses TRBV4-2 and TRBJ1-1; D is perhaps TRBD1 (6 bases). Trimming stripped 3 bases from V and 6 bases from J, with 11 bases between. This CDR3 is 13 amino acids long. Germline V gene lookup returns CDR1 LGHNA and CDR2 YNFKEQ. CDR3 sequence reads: CASSHPGVSEAFF. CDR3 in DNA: TGTGCCAGCAGCCACCCAGGGGTGTCTGAAGCTTTCTTT.

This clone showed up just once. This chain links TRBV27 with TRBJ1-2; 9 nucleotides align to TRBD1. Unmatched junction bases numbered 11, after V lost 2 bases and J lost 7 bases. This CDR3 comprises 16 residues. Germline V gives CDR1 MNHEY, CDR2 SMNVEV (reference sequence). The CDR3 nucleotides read TGTGCCAGCAGTTTAATAGGACAGGGGAGCTCTGGTGGCTACACCTTC. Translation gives CASSLIGQGSSGGYTF.

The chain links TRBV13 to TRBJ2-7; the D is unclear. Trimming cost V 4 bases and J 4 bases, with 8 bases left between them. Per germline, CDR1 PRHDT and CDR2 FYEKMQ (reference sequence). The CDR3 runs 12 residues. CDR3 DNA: TGTGCCAGCAGCTCGACTCCTTACGAGCAGTACTTC. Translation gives CASSSTPYEQYF.

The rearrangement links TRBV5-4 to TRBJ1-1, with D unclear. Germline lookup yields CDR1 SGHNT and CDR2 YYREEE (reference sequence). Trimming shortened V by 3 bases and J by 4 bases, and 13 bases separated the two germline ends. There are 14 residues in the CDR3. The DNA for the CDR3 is TGTGCCAGCAGCTCCCTTTACCGGAGCACTGAAGCTTTCTTT. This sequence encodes CASSSLYRSTEAFF.